The 21 T cell receptor beta chains in this list originate from one sample, sequenced in a study of cytomegalovirus exposure and HLA in healthy donors. PCR was performed using 60 Vbeta and 13 Jbeta primers. The method was immunoSEQ multiplex PCR; TCRdb's version includes in-frame clones alone and lacks a portion of them. Of some 120,000 clones listed, around 77% are singletons. What was sequenced was PBMCs. These receptor sequences come from a human donor in good health.

The rearrangement uses TRBV30 and TRBJ2-1; 7 bases are shared with TRBD1. With V trimmed by 4 bases and J by 2 bases, 5 bases remained unmatched. Germline-derived CDR1 and CDR2 are GTSNPN and SVGIG (reference sequence). The CDR3 is made up of 14 amino acids. The CDR3 protein is CAWNDRVPYNEQFF. In nucleotides, the CDR3 is TGTGCCTGGAATGACAGGGTTCCCTACAATGAGCAGTTCTTC.

This chain uses TRBV27 with TRBJ2-7; D possibly corresponds to TRBD2 (5 bases). In germline, CDR1 is MNHEY, CDR2 SMNVEV (reference sequence). Trimming stripped 6 bases from V and 0 bases from J, with 9 bases between. The CDR3 runs 13 residues. Here the CDR3 DNA reads TGTGCCAGCAGGAGGACTGCCTCCTACGAGCAGTACTTC. Amino acid sequence: CASRRTASYEQYF.

The rearrangement joins TRBV5-1 to TRBJ2-3; D might be TRBD2 (6 bases). V lost 4 bases and J lost 0, with 15 bases in between. The CDR3 length is 16 residues. Germline assignment: CDR1 SGHRS and CDR2 YFSETQ. The CDR3 protein is CASSVGTGTSTDTQYF. Written as DNA, the CDR3 is TGCGCCAGCAGCGTAGGGACGGGGACTAGCACAGATACGCAGTATTTT.

This clone was found a few times. The chain uses TRBV9 and TRBJ2-1, with a possible D match to TRBD2 (5 bases). The CDR3 extends over 16 amino acids. Germline V gene lookup returns CDR1 SGDLS and CDR2 YYNGEE. V lost 0 bases and J 6 bases, leaving 16 bases between the germline ends. The CDR3 bases are TGTGCCAGCAGCGTAGCTTCGCGGGCTAGGGTCAATGAGCAGTTCTTC. It yields the protein CASSVASRARVNEQFF.

This clone was seen a handful of times. Other nucleotide sequences from this sample produce the same CDR3. The rearrangement links TRBV5-1 to TRBJ1-1, with 11 nucleotides matching TRBD1. With 3 bases clipped from V and 4 bases from J, the junction kept 2 bases outside the gene matches. Germline V gives CDR1 SGHRS, CDR2 YFSETQ. The length of the CDR3 is 14 residues. The CDR3 sequence: CASSSGTGGTEAFF. CDR3 bases: TGCGCCAGCAGCTCCGGGACAGGGGGCACTGAAGCTTTCTTT.

The chain uses TRBV5-4 and TRBJ1-1; TRBD1 aligns across 9 bases. V lost 0 bases and J lost 8; bases outside the gene matches: 8. CDR3 size: 15 residues. CDR1 is SGHNT and CDR2 is YYREEE in the germline V gene (reference sequence). CDR3 coding DNA: TGTGCCAGCAGCTTGGGGGACAGGGACAGGAGAGAAGCTTTCTTT. As protein: CASSLGDRDRREAFF.

The genes are TRBV5-1 and TRBJ2-3; a possible D gene is TRBD1 (5 bases). Germline V gene lookup returns CDR1 SGHRS and CDR2 YFSETQ. The length of the CDR3 is 13 residues. Trimming left V 4 bases short and J 0 bases short, with 6 bases between. The CDR3 here is CASSQGSTDTQYF. The CDR3 DNA sequence: TGCGCCAGCAGCCAGGGTAGCACAGATACGCAGTATTTT.

This clone turned up a few times. The V call is TRBV6-5, the J call TRBJ1-2; D ambiguous. CDR3 length: 15 amino acids. Germline V gene sequence: CDR1 MNHEY, CDR2 SVGAGI. Trimming took 2 bases from V and 8 from J, leaving 18 bases between them. CDR3 loop: CASSYKSGGSSGYTF. The DNA of the CDR3 is TGTGCCAGCAGTTACAAATCCGGAGGTTCCTCAGGCTACACCTTC.

This clone was detected only a few times. CDR3: CASSLQGFAAFF. The CDR3 DNA follows: TGTGCCAGCAGCTTGCAGGGTTTCGCAGCTTTCTTT. The chain links TRBV7-9 to TRBJ1-1; D might be TRBD1 (5 bases). This CDR3 has 12 residues. Trimming took off 3 bases at V and 10 bases at J, with 12 bases between the two ends. Germline loops: CDR1 SEHNR, CDR2 FQNEAQ (reference sequence).

The chain carries TRBV7-7 and TRBJ2-3; perhaps TRBD1 as D (6 bases). CDR3 length: 14 amino acids. Trimming stripped 2 bases from V and 4 bases from J, with 10 bases between. The germline V gene has CDR1 SSHAT and CDR2 FNYEAQ (reference sequence). The CDR3 DNA is TGTGCCAGCAGCTTACACAGGGACGCAGATACGCAGTATTTT. Translation: CASSLHRDADTQYF.

The V call is TRBV19, the J call TRBJ2-7, with D possibly being TRBD1 (5 bases). Trimming took off 3 bases at V and 4 bases at J, with 10 bases between the two ends. Germline V gene lookup returns CDR1 LNHDA and CDR2 SQIVND (reference sequence). The length of the CDR3 is 13 residues. The DNA for the CDR3 is TGTGCCAGTAGTATTTTAAGGGGATACGAGCAGTACTTC. This sequence encodes CASSILRGYEQYF.

The chain combines TRBV18 with TRBJ2-1; maybe TRBD1 (6 bases). Trimming stripped 4 bases from V and 3 bases from J, with 19 bases between. CDR3 length equals 17 residues. Per germline, CDR1 KGHSH and CDR2 LQKENI. In DNA, the CDR3 is TGTGCCAGCTCACGAAAAGAGGGGGATAGAGGCTACAATGAGCAGTTCTTC. Translation: CASSRKEGDRGYNEQFF.

V usage is TRBV12-5 and J usage is TRBJ1-1; possibly TRBD1 for D (6 bases). This CDR3 has 14 residues. Germline CDR1 and CDR2: LGHNT and FRNRAP. Trimming pared 6 bases from V and 4 bases from J, leaving 15 bases between. The CDR3: CASGLQGSATEAFF. The CDR3 nucleotides read TGTGCTAGTGGGTTGCAGGGGTCGGCCACTGAAGCTTTCTTT.

In its sample, this clone was seen a few times. The CDR3 loop reads CASSIGLGTGSENEQFF. CDR3 DNA: TGTGCCAGTAGTATAGGTCTTGGGACAGGGTCGGAAAATGAGCAGTTCTTC. The V gene is TRBV19, the J gene TRBJ2-1, with 9 positions matching TRBD1. Per germline, CDR1 LNHDA and CDR2 SQIVND (reference sequence). Trimming removed 1 base from V and 7 bases from J; junction bases left unmatched: 11. This CDR3 is built from 17 residues.

There are a few counts of this clone. The chain recombines TRBV5-6 with TRBJ2-7; TRBD2 matches at 10 bases. The CDR3 consists of 18 residues. The V gene's germline CDR1 is SGHDT and CDR2 YYEEEE. V was pared by 6 bases and J by 3 bases, with 18 bases of the junction left unmatched. The CDR3 DNA sequence: TGTGCCAGCACACTAGAACCACTAGCGGGACCAGGCGACTACGAGCAGTACTTC. Translating gives CASTLEPLAGPGDYEQYF.

The rearrangement uses TRBV5-1 and TRBJ2-1; 7 nucleotides line up with TRBD1. V trimming: 8 bases; J trimming: 0 bases; junction bases outside the gene matches: 5. From germline, CDR1 is SGHRS and CDR2 YFSETQ. This CDR3 spans 14 amino acids. CDR3 in amino acids: CASSTGSSYNEQFF. CDR3 nucleotide sequence: TGCGCCAGTTCGACAGGGAGCTCCTACAATGAGCAGTTCTTC.

V usage is TRBV10-3 and J usage is TRBJ2-7; 9 nucleotides align to TRBD1. CDR1 ENHRY and CDR2 SYGVKD come from the germline V gene. CDR3 length: 16 residues. The V and J ends lost 1 base and 5 bases, in that order; junction bases with no gene match: 9. The CDR3 DNA is TGTGCCATCAGTGAGTTACCGGGACAGGGTTTCCACGAGCAGTACTTC. Translation: CAISELPGQGFHEQYF.

This clone was detected only a few times. The chain combines TRBV11-2 with TRBJ1-1, with D unresolved. Trimming shortened V by 0 bases and J by 1 base, and 9 bases separated the two germline ends. The germline CDR1 and CDR2 sequences are SGHAT and FQNNGV. This CDR3 contains 15 residues. CDR3 coding DNA: TGTGCCAGCAGCTTAGATGAAGGGAGGAACACTGAAGCTTTCTTT. Residues: CASSLDEGRNTEAFF.

V is TRBV6-1 and J is TRBJ2-2, with 9 positions matching TRBD1. With V trimmed by 5 bases and J by 4 bases, 2 bases remained unmatched. The CDR3 totals 14 residues. CDR1 and CDR2 from the germline V gene are MNHNS and SASEGT. The CDR3 region is CASSQQGATGELFF. The CDR3, as DNA: TGTGCCAGCAGTCAACAGGGGGCCACCGGGGAGCTGTTTTTT.

The chain recombines TRBV6-1 with TRBJ1-1; D might be TRBD1 (5 bases). Germline CDR1 MNHNS, CDR2 SASEGT. This CDR3 has 12 residues. Trimming shortened V by 8 bases and J by 6 bases, and 13 bases separated the two germline ends. Written as DNA, the CDR3 is TGTGCCAGCTTCGGGGGGATGTCTGAAGCTTTCTTT. Residues: CASFGGMSEAFF.

Comment on this clone: Other DNA sequences in this specimen translate into the identical CDR3. The gene calls are TRBV29-1 and TRBJ1-1; no reliable D call. Germline-derived CDR1 and CDR2 are SQVTM and ANQGSEA. The CDR3 is made up of 11 amino acids. The V gene lost 4 bases and the J gene lost 0 bases, with 3 bases spanning the gap. The CDR3, as DNA: TGCAGCGTTGCAGTGAACACTGAAGCTTTCTTT. As protein: CSVAVNTEAFF.